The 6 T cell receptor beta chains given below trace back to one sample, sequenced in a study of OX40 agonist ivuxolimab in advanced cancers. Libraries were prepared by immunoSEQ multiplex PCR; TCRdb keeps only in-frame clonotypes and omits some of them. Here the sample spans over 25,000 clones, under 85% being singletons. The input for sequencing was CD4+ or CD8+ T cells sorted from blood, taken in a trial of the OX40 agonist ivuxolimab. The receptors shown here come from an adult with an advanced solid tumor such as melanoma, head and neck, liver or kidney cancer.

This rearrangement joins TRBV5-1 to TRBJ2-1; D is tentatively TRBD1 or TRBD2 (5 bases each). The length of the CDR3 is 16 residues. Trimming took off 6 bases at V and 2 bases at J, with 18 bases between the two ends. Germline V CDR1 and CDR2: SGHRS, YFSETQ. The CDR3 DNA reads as TGCGCCAGCAACCTTGGACCCGGGACGACCTACAATGAGCAGTTCTTC. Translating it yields CASNLGPGTTYNEQFF.

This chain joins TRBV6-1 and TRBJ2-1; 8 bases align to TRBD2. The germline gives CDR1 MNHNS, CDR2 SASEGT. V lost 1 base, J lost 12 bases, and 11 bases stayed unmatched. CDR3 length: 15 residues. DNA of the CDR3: TGTGCCAGCAGTGAAGTTCGGAGCGGGAGTTCATCGCAGTTCTTC. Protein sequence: CASSEVRSGSSSQFF.

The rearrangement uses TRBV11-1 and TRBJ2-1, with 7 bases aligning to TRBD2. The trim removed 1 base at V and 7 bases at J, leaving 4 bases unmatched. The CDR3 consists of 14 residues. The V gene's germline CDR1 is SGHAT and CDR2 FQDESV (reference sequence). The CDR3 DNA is TGTGCCAGCAGCTTAGGGTCGGGGGGAAATGAGCAGTTCTTC. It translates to CASSLGSGGNEQFF.

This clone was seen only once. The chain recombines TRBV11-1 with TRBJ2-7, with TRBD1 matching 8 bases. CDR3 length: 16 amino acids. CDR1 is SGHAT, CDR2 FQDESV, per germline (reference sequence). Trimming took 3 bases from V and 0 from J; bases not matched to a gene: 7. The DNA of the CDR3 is TGTGCCAGCAGCTTGTTTGCAGGGGGCGCCTCCTACGAGCAGTACGTC. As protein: CASSLFAGGASYEQYV.

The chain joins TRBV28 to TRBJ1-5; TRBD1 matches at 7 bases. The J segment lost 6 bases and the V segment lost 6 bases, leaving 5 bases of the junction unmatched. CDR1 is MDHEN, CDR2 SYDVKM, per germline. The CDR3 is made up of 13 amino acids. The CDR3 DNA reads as TGTGCCAGCAGGGTACAGGGGCCTCAGCCCCAGCATTTT. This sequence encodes CASRVQGPQPQHF.

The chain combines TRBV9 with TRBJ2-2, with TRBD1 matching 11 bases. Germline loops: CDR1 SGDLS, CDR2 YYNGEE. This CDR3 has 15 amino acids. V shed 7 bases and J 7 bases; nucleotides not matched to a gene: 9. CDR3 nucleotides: TGTGCCAGCTCTCGGGACAGGGGGATAATCGGGGAGCTGTTTTTT. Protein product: CASSRDRGIIGELFF.